The 27 T cell receptor beta chains below were found in one sample sequenced in a study of cytomegalovirus exposure and HLA in healthy donors. Researchers ran the PCR with 60 Vbeta and 13 Jbeta primers. The repertoire was sequenced with immunoSEQ multiplex PCR; TCRdb's copy has only in-frame clones and lacks some. The sample has 110,000 or so clones; 82% are singletons. The specimen was PBMCs. The origin of the receptors is a woman younger than 30 in good health and CMV-seronegative.

J is TRBJ1-5 and V is TRBV6-6; D uncertain. With 2 bases removed from V and 4 bases from J, the gap between germline ends came to 12 bases. Germline-derived CDR1 and CDR2 are MNHNY and SVGAGI (reference sequence). This CDR3 contains 15 residues. The CDR3 nucleotides are TGTGCCAGCAGTTACGGGGAGACACTAAATCAGCCCCAGCATTTT. It codes for CASSYGETLNQPQHF.

CDR3: CASSEVVAYEQYF. DNA of the CDR3: TGTGCCAGCAGTGAGGTGGTAGCCTACGAGCAGTACTTC. The V and J genes are TRBV6-1 and TRBJ2-5, with D hard to call. The closer fit of TRBJ2-7 to the DNA end suggests the J call may be wrong. CDR1 is MNHNS, CDR2 SASEGT, per germline. There are 13 residues in the CDR3.

The chain carries TRBV28 and TRBJ1-5, with TRBD1 matching over 7 bases. V shed 7 bases and J 6 bases; nucleotides not matched to a gene: 3. Germline CDR1 MDHEN, CDR2 SYDVKM. The CDR3 is 12 amino acids. CDR3 DNA sequence: TGTGCCAGCAACAGACAGGGTCAGCCCCAGCATTTT. As protein: CASNRQGQPQHF.

The chain couples TRBV14 to TRBJ2-3; D might be TRBD1 (5 bases). The germline gives CDR1 SGHDN, CDR2 FVKESK. V lost 0 bases, J lost 4 bases, and 11 bases lay in between. The length of the CDR3 is 15 residues. The CDR3 reads CASSQDPQGSDTQYF. The CDR3 region has the DNA TGTGCCAGCAGCCAAGATCCCCAGGGTTCAGATACGCAGTATTTT.

This clone showed up just once. V is TRBV5-1 and J is TRBJ2-2, with no clear D. V lost 1 base and J 1 base, leaving 5 bases between the germline ends. The CDR3 length is 14 residues. CDR1 is SGHRS and CDR2 is YFSETQ in the germline V gene. CDR3 nucleotides: TGCGCCAGCAGCTTGCGAGAGAACACCGGGGAGCTGTTTTTT. Protein product: CASSLRENTGELFF. Complete variable domain (other parts from reference TRBV5-1 and TRBJ2-2): KAGVTQTPRYLIKTRGQQVTLSCSPISGHRSVSWYQQTPGQGLQFLFEYFSETQRNKGNFPGRFSGRQFSNSRSEMNVSTLELGDSALYLCASSLRENTGELFFGEGSRLTVL.

This clone showed up just a few times. The chain carries TRBV6-5 and TRBJ2-1; D remains ambiguous. The CDR3 length is 13 residues. Looked up from germline, CDR1 is MNHEY and CDR2 is SVGAGI. V was cut by 1 base and J by 4 bases, with 5 bases left in between. CDR3 sequence: CASSYYPYNEQFF. In DNA form, the CDR3 reads TGTGCCAGCAGTTACTATCCGTACAATGAGCAGTTCTTC.

The J gene is TRBJ1-5, the V gene TRBV7-9; D call uncertain. Trimming pared 1 base from V and 0 bases from J, leaving 7 bases between. The germline CDR1 and CDR2 sequences are SEHNR and FQNEAQ (reference sequence). The CDR3 loop spans 15 amino acids. The CDR3 DNA reads as TGTGCCAGCAGCTTAGGAGATTATAGCAATCAGCCCCAGCATTTT. Its protein product is CASSLGDYSNQPQHF.

J is TRBJ2-7 and V is TRBV28; 7 bases are shared with TRBD2. The CDR3 totals 15 residues. V lost 6 bases and J lost 3; bases outside the gene matches: 11. The germline V gene encodes CDR1 MDHEN and CDR2 SYDVKM. CDR3 bases: TGTGCCAGCAGCATCTCGAGCGGGGCCTACTACGAGCAGTACTTC. Amino acid sequence: CASSISSGAYYEQYF.

The J gene is TRBJ2-5, the V gene TRBV5-6; D might be TRBD1 (5 bases). TRBJ2-7 explains the end of the DNA better; the J call may be wrong. The germline V gene encodes CDR1 SGHDT and CDR2 YYEEEE. CDR3 length: 15 amino acids. The CDR3: CASSFRTPNSYEQYF. As DNA, the CDR3 is TGTGCCAGCAGCTTCCGGACACCCAACTCCTACGAGCAGTACTTC.

The chain carries TRBV28 and TRBJ1-5; D possibly corresponds to TRBD1 (6 bases). This CDR3 spans 15 amino acids. Trimming stripped 5 bases from V and 3 bases from J, with 14 bases between. Germline loops: CDR1 MDHEN, CDR2 SYDVKM. The CDR3 reads CASSTKDRYNQPQHF. In DNA form, the CDR3 reads TGTGCCAGCAGTACCAAAGACAGGTACAATCAGCCCCAGCATTTT.

V and J are TRBV14 and TRBJ1-4, with D unresolved. V was clipped by 4 bases and J by 7 bases, with 13 bases between them. CDR3 length equals 14 residues. CDR1 is SGHDN and CDR2 is FVKESK in the germline V gene. CDR3 in DNA: TGTGCCAGCAGCCCTATTCCTCGAGGTGAAAAACTGTTTTTT. Encoded protein: CASSPIPRGEKLFF.

Remarks on this clone: One end of the junction fails to match germline, which may point to a read error. The chain has TRBV6-5 and TRBJ1-2; 7 nucleotides match TRBD1. This CDR3 is 16 amino acids long. Germline V gives CDR1 MNHEY, CDR2 SVGAGI. The CDR3: CASSFRQGGARYGYAF. CDR3 nucleotides: TGTGCCAGCAGTTTCAGACAGGGAGGAGCGAGGTATGGCTACGCCTTC.

This clone came up once. The chain employs TRBV7-2 and TRBJ2-5, with TRBD2 matching over 12 bases. The CDR3 contains 16 residues. The germline CDR1 and CDR2 sequences are SGHTA and FQGNSA. Trimming took 3 bases from V and 5 from J; bases not matched to a gene: 7. CDR3 amino acids: CASSFAPLAGGETQYF. The CDR3 nucleotides read TGTGCCAGCAGCTTCGCCCCACTAGCGGGAGGTGAGACCCAGTACTTC.

The chain uses TRBV10-3 and TRBJ2-7; D may be TRBD1 (8 bases). CDR3 length equals 15 residues. V lost 3 bases and J lost 2, with 14 bases in between. Germline-derived CDR1 and CDR2 are ENHRY and SYGVKD. This chain's CDR3 is CAISDRGRGTYEQYV. In nucleotides, the CDR3 is TGTGCCATCAGTGACAGGGGGCGGGGGACCTACGAGCAGTACGTC.

The chain combines TRBV13 with TRBJ2-7, with 11 nucleotides matching TRBD1. Germline V CDR1 and CDR2: PRHDT, FYEKMQ (reference sequence). The V and J ends lost 3 bases and 6 bases, in that order; junction bases with no gene match: 1. The CDR3 sequence is 13 residues long. CDR3 DNA sequence: TGTGCCAGCAGCTTTGGGACAGGGGGCGAGCAGTACGTC. Its protein is CASSFGTGGEQYV.

This clone has only one observation. The chain combines TRBV5-1 with TRBJ2-6; no reliable D call. Trimming removed 4 bases from V and 1 base from J, with 3 bases in between. In germline, CDR1 is SGHRS, CDR2 YFSETQ. CDR3 size: 13 residues. The CDR3 region has the DNA TGCGCCAGCAGCCAGTCTGGGGCCAACGTCCTGACTTTC. The encoded protein is CASSQSGANVLTF.

This clone occurred a few times. The chain couples TRBV29-1 to TRBJ1-1; D possibly corresponds to TRBD1 (5 bases). Germline CDR1 is SQVTM and CDR2 is ANQGSEA. This CDR3 is 13 amino acids long. The CDR3 region has the DNA TGCAGTGCCCGTAATGGACAGAACACTGAAGCTTTCTTT. Its protein is CSARNGQNTEAFF.

The V and J genes are TRBV11-2 and TRBJ1-1; no clear D. V was clipped by 0 bases and J by 6 bases, with 8 bases between them. This CDR3 has 13 amino acids. Germline V gene data show CDR1 as SGHAT and CDR2 as FQNNGV. In DNA, the CDR3 is TGTGCCAGCAGCTTAGATTTCGGGGCTGAAGCTTTCTTT. It is translated as CASSLDFGAEAFF.

The genes are TRBV25-1 and TRBJ2-3; 9 bases align to TRBD2. Per germline, CDR1 MGHDK and CDR2 SYGVNS. This CDR3 is 16 amino acids long. V trimming: 7 bases; J trimming: 5 bases; junction bases outside the gene matches: 13. Here the CDR3 DNA reads TGTGCCAGCACCGAGGGGGCGGGAGGGCCTGGAGATACGCAGTATTTT. Protein: CASTEGAGGPGDTQYF.

CDR3 DNA: TGTGCCAGCTCACCGGCCCAATTGAACACTGAAGCTTTCTTT. It codes for CASSPAQLNTEAFF. The chain has TRBV18 and TRBJ1-1, with D unclear. The CDR3 is 14 amino acids. CDR1 KGHSH and CDR2 LQKENI come from the germline V gene. The ends were cut back, 3 bases at V and 0 bases at J, with 8 bases in the middle.

V is TRBV30 and J is TRBJ2-1; 7 bases are shared with TRBD1. Germline V CDR1 and CDR2: GTSNPN, SVGIG (reference sequence). The CDR3 spans 12 residues. Germline trimming cut 0 bases from V and 10 bases from J; bases unmatched to any gene: 3. CDR3 sequence reads: CAWSVQTGEQFF. The DNA for the CDR3 is TGTGCCTGGAGTGTGCAGACAGGGGAGCAGTTCTTC. The entire variable domain, with the rest obtained from reference TRBV30 and TRBJ2-1, is as follows: SQTIHQWPATLVQPVGSPLSLECTVEGTSNPNLYWYRQAAGRGLQLLFYSVGIGQISSEVPQNLSASRPQDRQFILSSKKLLLSDSGFYLCAWSVQTGEQFFGPGTRLTVL.

For this clone: The identical CDR3 is also encoded by other nucleotide sequences in the sample. The V call is TRBV7-7, the J call TRBJ2-6; 7 nucleotides line up with TRBD1. The CDR3 runs 17 residues. V trimming: 4 bases; J trimming: 0 bases; junction bases outside the gene matches: 6. The V gene's germline CDR1 is SSHAT and CDR2 FNYEAQ (reference sequence). The DNA of the CDR3 is TGTGCCAGCAGCTCGGACAGGCCAAGCTCTGGGGCCAACGTCCTGACTTTC. The encoded protein is CASSSDRPSSGANVLTF. Full variable domain (remainder filled in from reference TRBV7-7 and TRBJ2-6): GAGVSQSPRYKVTKRGQDVTLRCDPISSHATLYWYQQALGQGPEFLTYFNYEAQPDKSGLPSDRFSAERPEGSISTLTIQRTEQRDSAMYRCASSSDRPSSGANVLTFGAGSRLTVL.

The chain links TRBV5-6 to TRBJ1-4, with a possible D match to TRBD1 (6 bases). CDR1 is SGHDT and CDR2 is YYEEEE in the germline V gene. Trimming shortened V by 4 bases and J by 5 bases, and 12 bases separated the two germline ends. The length of the CDR3 is 14 residues. For the CDR3, the DNA is TGTGCCAGCAGCCACAGGGTTGGGAATGAAAAACTGTTTTTT. Translation gives CASSHRVGNEKLFF.

This clone was detected only a few times. The chain employs TRBV23-1 and TRBJ1-5; possible D gene TRBD1, 5 bases. TRBV23-1 is marked as an open reading frame, function uncertain. The germline V and J ends were trimmed by 0 bases and 5 bases, with 8 bases remaining between them. The CDR3 extends over 14 amino acids. The CDR3 protein is CASSQSDSYQPQHF. The CDR3 DNA reads TGCGCCAGCAGTCAATCTGACAGCTATCAGCCCCAGCATTTT.

This clone appeared a few times. J is TRBJ1-1 and V is TRBV19; 8 positions match TRBD1. Germline V lookup: CDR1 LNHDA, CDR2 SQIVND (reference sequence). Losses at the gene ends were 5 bases for V and 4 bases for J; bases not matched to a gene: 9. There are 15 residues in the CDR3. The CDR3 DNA is TGTGCCAGTAGTCCACTGGACAGGGAAGCCACTGAAGCTTTCTTT. Amino acid sequence: CASSPLDREATEAFF.

This clone showed up just a few times. The chain joins TRBV5-4 to TRBJ1-3; 10 positions agree with TRBD1. Unmatched junction bases numbered 8, after V lost 4 bases and J lost 16 bases. Looked up from germline, CDR1 is SGHNT and CDR2 is YYREEE (reference sequence). This CDR3 is 12 amino acids long. CDR3 residues: CASSVDRGPVYF. CDR3 in DNA: TGTGCCAGCAGCGTCGACAGGGGGCCCGTTTATTTT.

This clone was observed a single time. V is TRBV5-4 and J is TRBJ2-2; D uncertain. The V end was cut by 0 bases, the J end by 1 base, with 7 bases between. Per germline, CDR1 SGHNT and CDR2 YYREEE (reference sequence). The CDR3 is 15 amino acids. CDR3 sequence (DNA): TGTGCCAGCAGCTTGGCCAACATGAACACCGGGGAGCTGTTTTTT. This sequence encodes CASSLANMNTGELFF.